The 28 T cell receptor beta chains below all came from one sample that was sequenced in a study of vaccination and CD4 T cells after COVID-19. Sequenced with the Oncomine TCR Beta short-read assay was DNA taken from cultured CD4+ T cells. TCRdb recomputed calls from the PCR reads with MiXCR, one row per CDR3 protein. The top ten hold around 14% of the sample, which has around 19,000 distinct CDR3 sequences, roughly two fifths seen once. Sample treatment: roughly ten-day PBMC culture with coronavirus spike peptide pools or control peptides (ViraFEST assay). Antigen specificity for these receptors is unknown. Sample: CD4+ T cells from blood, cultured in vitro. These receptors were taken from a human donor who had recovered from COVID-19.

This clonotype was counted a few times. This chain connects TRBV19 to TRBJ1-5; 8 nucleotides line up with TRBD1. Germline CDR1 and CDR2: LNHDA and SQIVND (reference sequence). CDR3 length equals 15 residues. The ends lost 7 bases at V and 10 bases at J; junction bases unmatched: 15. The chain's CDR3 is CASIEAQTGVGPQHF. In DNA, the CDR3 is TGTGCCAGTATAGAGGCCCAGACAGGGGTTGGACCCCAGCATTTT.

Sample share makes this clonotype medium-sized (0.01 to 0.1%). The chain joins TRBV6-1 to TRBJ2-1, with TRBD2 matching 12 bases. This CDR3 has 17 amino acids. The J segment lost 8 bases and the V segment lost 6 bases, leaving 14 bases of the junction unmatched. Germline V lookup: CDR1 MNHNS, CDR2 SASEGT. The CDR3: CASSTSRLAGGPDEQFF. The CDR3 bases are TGTGCCAGCAGCACCTCTCGGCTAGCGGGGGGGCCGGATGAGCAGTTCTTC.

This chain joins TRBV10-3 and TRBJ1-6, with a weak D call TRBD1 (6 bases). V dropped 6 bases and J dropped 5 bases, with 23 bases sitting between them. This CDR3 is 18 amino acids long. In germline, CDR1 is ENHRY, CDR2 SYGVKD. CDR3 in amino acids: CAISRTNRTAKNNSPLHF. In nucleotides, the CDR3 is TGTGCCATCAGCCGGACTAATAGGACAGCCAAAAATAATTCACCCCTCCACTTT.

This chain joins TRBV20-1 and TRBJ1-5; D is perhaps TRBD1 (5 bases). This CDR3 is 14 amino acids long. Germline V gene sequence: CDR1 DFQATT, CDR2 SNEGSKA (reference sequence). V was pared by 2 bases and J by 0 bases, with 8 bases between. This chain's CDR3 is CSARNRISNQPQHF. The CDR3 DNA reads TGCAGTGCTAGAAACAGGATTAGCAATCAGCCCCAGCATTTT.

The chain has TRBV10-3 and TRBJ1-4; the D is unclear. Trimming shortened V by 0 bases and J by 10 bases, and 18 bases separated the two germline ends. This CDR3 has 16 residues. Per the germline V gene, CDR1 is ENHRY and CDR2 is SYGVKD. The CDR3 nucleotides read TGTGCCATCAGTGAGTCGACTGACATTCCGGAGGGAAAACTGTTTTTT. Translating it yields CAISESTDIPEGKLFF.

This sequence joins TRBV12-3 or TRBV12-4 and TRBJ1-6; D gene unclear. The germline V and J ends were trimmed by 2 bases and 9 bases, with 5 bases remaining between them. The CDR3 totals 12 residues. The chain's CDR3 is CASSLNPSPLHF. CDR3 coding DNA: TGTGCCAGCAGTTTAAATCCTTCACCCCTCCACTTT.

This sequence joins TRBV6-1 and TRBJ1-1; D gene uncertain. V dropped 7 bases and J dropped 4 bases, with 13 bases sitting between them. Germline-derived CDR1 and CDR2 are MNHNS and SASEGT. The CDR3 runs 13 residues. CDR3 DNA: TGTGCCAGCATCACAACTGGAACCACTGAAGCTTTCTTT. As protein: CASITTGTTEAFF.

The sample holds a few counts of this clonotype. The CDR3 region is CSVPGGQGNQPQHF. Here the CDR3 DNA reads TGCAGTGTCCCAGGGGGGCAAGGCAATCAGCCCCAGCATTTT. This sequence joins TRBV20-1 and TRBJ1-5, with 7 nucleotides matching TRBD1. This CDR3 has 14 amino acids. After removal of 7 bases from V and 2 bases from J, the junction contained 8 bases not matched to a gene. CDR1 is DFQATT, CDR2 SNEGSKA, per germline (reference sequence).

The chain carries TRBV6-5 and TRBJ1-1, with 10 positions matching TRBD1. Germline CDR1 and CDR2: MNHEY and SVGAGI. Germline trimming cut 4 bases from V and 11 bases from J; bases unmatched to any gene: 10. The CDR3 extends over 14 amino acids. CDR3 sequence (DNA): TGTGCCAGCAGTTGGAAGACCGGGACAGGGGACGCTTTCTTT. It yields the protein CASSWKTGTGDAFF.

This clonotype has a handful of counts. The chain has TRBV6-2 or TRBV6-3 and TRBJ2-7; 8 bases map to TRBD1. CDR1 is MNHEY and CDR2 is SVGEGT in the germline V gene. The CDR3 consists of 14 residues. The trim removed 6 bases at V and 2 bases at J, leaving 6 bases unmatched. The CDR3 DNA reads TGTGCCAGCAGGGACTCGACAGGGGCCTACGAGCAGTACTTC. Amino acid sequence: CASRDSTGAYEQYF.

The CDR3 protein is CASSYPPQAAEAFF. DNA for the CDR3: TGTGCCAGTAGTTATCCTCCGCAAGCGGCTGAAGCTTTCTTT. The chain uses TRBV19 and TRBJ1-1; D is undetermined. Germline V CDR1 and CDR2: LNHDA, SQIVND (reference sequence). V lost 5 bases, J lost 6 bases, and 16 bases lay in between. This CDR3 is 14 amino acids long.

The chain is built from TRBV18 and TRBJ1-5; D gene uncertain. The CDR3 covers 13 residues. Per germline, CDR1 KGHSH and CDR2 LQKENI. Trimming cost V 2 bases and J 1 base, with 3 bases left between them. CDR3 loop: CASSPGSNQPQHF. The CDR3 DNA reads TGTGCCAGCTCACCAGGGAGCAATCAGCCCCAGCATTTT.

This clonotype counts as medium-sized. The chain is built from TRBV7-2 and TRBJ2-5; D possibly uses TRBD1 or TRBD2 (5 bases each). Germline-derived CDR1 and CDR2 are SGHTA and FQGNSA. With 5 bases removed from V and 6 bases from J, the gap between germline ends came to 16 bases. The CDR3 spans 14 residues. The CDR3 loop is CASSQERGAKTQYF. The CDR3 bases are TGTGCCAGCAGCCAAGAACGGGGCGCTAAGACCCAGTACTTC.

This clonotype has only a few counts. The chain combines TRBV18 with TRBJ1-1; a weak D match, TRBD1 (6 bases). V dropped 2 bases and J dropped 6 bases, with 13 bases sitting between them. The CDR3 covers 14 residues. Germline V gene lookup returns CDR1 KGHSH and CDR2 LQKENI. CDR3 DNA sequence: TGTGCCAGCTCACCAACAGGGAAGTCCGCTGAAGCTTTCTTT. It encodes CASSPTGKSAEAFF.

The chain has TRBV7-2 and TRBJ1-1; no reliable D call. The CDR3 covers 13 residues. Looked up from germline, CDR1 is SGHTA and CDR2 is FQGNSA. V lost 5 bases to trimming and J lost 1 base, with 8 bases between them. The CDR3 loop reads CASSPTPNTEAFF. The CDR3 nucleotides read TGTGCCAGCAGCCCTACACCGAACACTGAAGCTTTCTTT.

This chain joins TRBV18 and TRBJ2-4; 9 bases are a match to TRBD1. After removal of 3 bases from V and 0 bases from J, the junction contained 3 bases not matched to a gene. The CDR3 is 16 amino acids. Per the germline V gene, CDR1 is KGHSH and CDR2 is LQKENI. CDR3: CASSPGTGLAKNIQYF. DNA of the CDR3: TGTGCCAGCTCACCTGGGACAGGGCTAGCCAAAAACATTCAGTACTTC. The full variable domain, its missing parts supplied by reference TRBV18 and TRBJ2-4, is NAGVMQNPRHLVRRRGQEARLRCSPMKGHSHVYWYRQLPEEGLKFMVYLQKENIIDESGMPKERFSAEFPKEGPSILRIQQVVRGDSAAYFCASSPGTGLAKNIQYFGAGTRLSVL.

The chain recombines TRBV2 with TRBJ2-6; D might be TRBD2 (5 bases). The CDR3 contains 16 residues. Trimming left V 6 bases short and J 0 bases short, with 12 bases between. Germline values: CDR1 SNHLY, CDR2 FYNNEI. The CDR3 DNA reads as TGTGCCAGCAGCGTAACCGGGGTCTCTGGGGCCAACGTCCTGACTTTC. Translated, it gives CASSVTGVSGANVLTF.

The sample holds a few counts of this clonotype. This chain uses TRBV7-2 with TRBJ1-1; D possibly corresponds to TRBD1 (6 bases). Germline V CDR1 and CDR2: SGHTA, FQGNSA. The CDR3 is 14 residues long. V lost 3 bases, J lost 5 bases, and 13 bases lay in between. The CDR3 nucleotides read TGTGCCAGCAGCTTGAACGGGGGCAGGACTGAAGCTTTCTTT. It specifies CASSLNGGRTEAFF.

The chain has TRBV12-3 or TRBV12-4 and TRBJ2-5; 11 nucleotides match TRBD2. The CDR3 consists of 15 residues. V shed 2 bases and J 5 bases; nucleotides not matched to a gene: 4. The CDR3 sequence is CASSLQLAGVETQYF. In DNA form, the CDR3 reads TGTGCCAGCAGTTTACAACTAGCGGGAGTGGAGACCCAGTACTTC.

This clonotype came up a few times. The rearrangement joins TRBV28 to TRBJ1-5; D is possibly TRBD1 (5 bases). Trimming pared 6 bases from V and 3 bases from J, leaving 15 bases between. The CDR3 extends over 15 amino acids. The germline gives CDR1 MDHEN, CDR2 SYDVKM. CDR3 coding DNA: TGTGCCAGCAGACTTAGCGGACACTACAATCAGCCCCAGCATTTT. It codes for CASRLSGHYNQPQHF.

The V gene is TRBV20-1, the J gene TRBJ1-6; D perhaps matches TRBD1 (6 bases). From germline, CDR1 is DFQATT and CDR2 SNEGSKA (reference sequence). V lost 3 bases, J lost 9 bases, and 15 bases lay in between. The CDR3 contains 14 residues. CDR3: CSARKTGSGSPLHF. The CDR3 DNA is TGCAGTGCTAGGAAAACAGGGTCTGGTTCACCCCTCCACTTT.

This clonotype has only one observation. V usage is TRBV18 and J usage is TRBJ2-2; D is undetermined. CDR1 is KGHSH and CDR2 is LQKENI in the germline V gene. This CDR3 has 16 amino acids. V lost 1 base and J 0 bases, leaving 9 bases between the germline ends. This chain's CDR3 is CASSPLRQANTGELFF. The CDR3 DNA reads as TGTGCCAGCTCACCACTGAGGCAGGCGAACACCGGGGAGCTGTTTTTT.

This clonotype turned up a few times. The chain is built from TRBV7-2 and TRBJ2-7; no definite D call. Trimming removed 4 bases from V and 7 bases from J, with 17 bases in between. From germline, CDR1 is SGHTA and CDR2 FQGNSA. The CDR3 consists of 14 residues. CDR3 sequence: CASSSSWATEEQYF. Here the CDR3 DNA reads TGTGCCAGCAGCTCCTCCTGGGCCACTGAGGAGCAGTACTTC. The full variable domain, completed using reference TRBV7-2 and TRBJ2-7, is GAGVSQSPSNKVTEKGKDVELRCDPISGHTALYWYRQSLGQGLEFLIYFQGNSAPDKSGLPSDRFSAERTGGSVSTLTIQRTQQEDSAVYLCASSSSWATEEQYFGPGTRLTVT.

This chain joins TRBV4-2 and TRBJ2-1; no reliable D call. Trimming removed 0 bases at V and 0 bases at J, with 15 bases between. The CDR3 extends over 18 amino acids. Per germline, CDR1 LGHNA and CDR2 YNFKEQ. CDR3 protein: CASSQEGPPLGSYNEQFF. The CDR3 DNA reads as TGTGCCAGCAGCCAAGAAGGCCCCCCTCTGGGCTCCTACAATGAGCAGTTCTTC.

This clonotype was detected only once. This chain links TRBV12-3 or TRBV12-4 with TRBJ2-7; possible D gene TRBD2, 5 bases. V was pared by 5 bases and J by 5 bases, with 16 bases between. The CDR3 sequence is 14 residues long. The CDR3 sequence is CASSPETIIHEQYF. DNA of the CDR3: TGTGCCAGCAGTCCAGAGACTATTATTCACGAGCAGTACTTC.

This clonotype has a handful of counts. This chain links TRBV7-2 with TRBJ2-5, with TRBD2 matching over 11 bases. CDR3 length: 14 amino acids. The junction had 4 bases not matched to a gene; V was cut back by 5 bases and J by 5 bases. The germline V gene has CDR1 SGHTA and CDR2 FQGNSA. The CDR3 nucleotides read TGTGCCAGCAGCCCAGGACTAGCGGGCGAGACCCAGTACTTC. Translated: CASSPGLAGETQYF.

There are a few counts of this clonotype. The chain employs TRBV27 and TRBJ1-2; weak D call: TRBD1 (5 bases). The germline gives CDR1 MNHEY, CDR2 SMNVEV (reference sequence). V gave up 6 bases and J gave up 8 bases, with 16 bases separating them. The CDR3 has 13 amino acids. CDR3 nucleotides: TGTGCCAGCAGCAGCGGGACGTCTGGGGGCTACACCTTC. It is translated as CASSSGTSGGYTF.

The chain joins TRBV7-2 to TRBJ2-7; D is uncertain. Trimming removed 1 base at V and 0 bases at J, with 7 bases between. The germline CDR1 and CDR2 sequences are SGHTA and FQGNSA. There are 14 residues in the CDR3. CDR3 sequence: CASSLVEYSYEQYF. For the CDR3, the DNA is TGTGCCAGCAGCTTAGTAGAGTACTCCTACGAGCAGTACTTC. Full variable domain (remainder filled in from reference TRBV7-2 and TRBJ2-7): GAGVSQSPSNKVTEKGKDVELRCDPISGHTALYWYRQSLGQGLEFLIYFQGNSAPDKSGLPSDRFSAERTGGSVSTLTIQRTQQEDSAVYLCASSLVEYSYEQYFGPGTRLTVT.